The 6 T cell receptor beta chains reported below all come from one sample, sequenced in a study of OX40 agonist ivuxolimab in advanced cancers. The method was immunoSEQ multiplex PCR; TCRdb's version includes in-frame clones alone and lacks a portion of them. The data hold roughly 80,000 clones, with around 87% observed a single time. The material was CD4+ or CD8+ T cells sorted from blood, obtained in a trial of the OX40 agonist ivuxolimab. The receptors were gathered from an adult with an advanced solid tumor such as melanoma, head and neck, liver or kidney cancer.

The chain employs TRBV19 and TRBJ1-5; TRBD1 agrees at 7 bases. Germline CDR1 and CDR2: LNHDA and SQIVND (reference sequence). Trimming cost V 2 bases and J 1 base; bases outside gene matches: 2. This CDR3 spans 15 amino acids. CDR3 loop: CASSITQGSNQPQHF. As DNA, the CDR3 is TGTGCCAGTAGTATAACACAGGGGAGCAATCAGCCCCAGCATTTT.

CDR3 nucleotide sequence: TGTGCGGGGAGGGGCTTTTACGAGCAGTACTTC. Protein product: CAGRGFYEQYF. The J gene is TRBJ2-7, the V gene TRBV30; TRBD2 agrees at 7 bases. CDR1 GTSNPN and CDR2 SVGIG come from the germline V gene (reference sequence). The CDR3 is made up of 11 amino acids.

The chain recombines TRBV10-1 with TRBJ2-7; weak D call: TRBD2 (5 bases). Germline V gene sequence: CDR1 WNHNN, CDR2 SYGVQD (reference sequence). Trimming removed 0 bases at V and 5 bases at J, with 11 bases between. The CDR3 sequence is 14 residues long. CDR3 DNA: TGCGCCAGCAGTGAGTCGGGAGTTACCCACGAGCAGTACTTC. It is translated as CASSESGVTHEQYF.

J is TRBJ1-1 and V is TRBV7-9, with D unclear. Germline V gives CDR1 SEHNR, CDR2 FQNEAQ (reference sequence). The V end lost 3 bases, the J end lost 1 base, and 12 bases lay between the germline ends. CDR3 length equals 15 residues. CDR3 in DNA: TGTGCCAGCAGCTTTCGAGTCCAGACGAACACTGAAGCTTTCTTT. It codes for CASSFRVQTNTEAFF.

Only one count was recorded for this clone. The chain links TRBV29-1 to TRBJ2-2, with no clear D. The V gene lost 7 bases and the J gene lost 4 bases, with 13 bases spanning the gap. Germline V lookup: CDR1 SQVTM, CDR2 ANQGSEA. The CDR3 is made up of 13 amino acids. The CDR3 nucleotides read TGCAGCGGCCGGGTGGCGAGCACCGGGGAGCTGTTTTTT. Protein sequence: CSGRVASTGELFF.

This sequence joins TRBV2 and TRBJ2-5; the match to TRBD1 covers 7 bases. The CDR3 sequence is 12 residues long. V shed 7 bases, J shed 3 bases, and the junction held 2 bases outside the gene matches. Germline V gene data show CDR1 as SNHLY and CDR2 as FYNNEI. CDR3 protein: CASIGTEETQYF. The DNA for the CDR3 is TGTGCCAGCATTGGGACAGAAGAGACCCAGTACTTC.